This TCR beta chain was sequenced in a study of T cell responses to AZD1222 COVID-19 vaccine. Overall study context: Investigators merged groups given second doses at roughly 4 or roughly 12 weeks.

Study-wide points: It was only 6 or 7 AZD1222 recipients who were seropositive at baseline.

With respect to this clone: Its antigen remains unknown.

Sequencing used immunoSEQ multiplex PCR; TCRdb keeps in-frame clones, though not all of them. The data contain approximately 80,000 clones, about 85% of them singletons. This specimen consisted of peripheral blood, obtained on day 0 of AZD1222 vaccination. The sequence was obtained from an adult in good health.

CDR3 protein: CASSEVQGGNQPQHF. DNA for the CDR3: TGTGCCAGCAGTGAAGTACAGGGGGGCAATCAGCCCCAGCATTTT. The V and J genes are TRBV6-1 and TRBJ1-5, with 8 bases aligning to TRBD1. J was trimmed by 2 bases and V by 1 base; bases with no gene match: 1. CDR3 length equals 15 residues. The germline CDR1 and CDR2 sequences are MNHNS and SASEGT.